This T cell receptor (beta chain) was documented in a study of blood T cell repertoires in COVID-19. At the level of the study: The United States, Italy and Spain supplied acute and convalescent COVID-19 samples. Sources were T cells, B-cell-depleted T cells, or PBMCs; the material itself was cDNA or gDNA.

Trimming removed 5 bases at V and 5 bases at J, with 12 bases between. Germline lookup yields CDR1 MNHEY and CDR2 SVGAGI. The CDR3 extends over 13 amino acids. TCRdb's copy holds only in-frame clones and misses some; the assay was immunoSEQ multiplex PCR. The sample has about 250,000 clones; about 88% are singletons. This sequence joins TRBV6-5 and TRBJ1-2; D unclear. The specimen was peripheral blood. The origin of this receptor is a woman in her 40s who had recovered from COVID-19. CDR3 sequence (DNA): TGTGCCAGCAGTCTCGACACCGTATATGGCTACACCTTC. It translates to CASSLDTVYGYTF.